This is a list of T cell receptor beta chains from one sample in a study of blood T cell repertoires in COVID-19. TCRdb keeps only in-frame clones here, not all; method: immunoSEQ multiplex PCR. The sample lists under 60,000 clones; around 80% were seen once. Sequencing used peripheral blood. These TCRs come from a man between 65 and 85 years old with acute or convalescent COVID-19. The CDR3 runs from the conserved cysteine through the conserved F or W. Fields, in order: clone size, D gene, J gene, V gene, CDR3 protein, CDR3 DNA. D genes are given only for firm matches. Clone size is shown for a subset of rows, as once, few, many or a class of expanded clone.

clone_size: -
d_call: -
j_call: TRBJ1-1
v_call: TRBV19
cdr3_aa: CASRDRSLLDTEAFF
cdr3_nt: TGTGCCAGTAGGGACAGATCCCTTTTGGACACTGAAGCTTTCTTT

clone_size: -
d_call: -
j_call: TRBJ2-7
v_call: TRBV29-1
cdr3_aa: CSVEASYEQYF
cdr3_nt: TGCAGCGTTGAGGCCTCTTACGAGCAGTACTTC

clone_size: -
d_call: -
j_call: TRBJ1-1
v_call: TRBV6-5
cdr3_aa: CASSRANTEAFF
cdr3_nt: TGTGCCAGCTCGAGGGCTAACACTGAAGCTTTCTTT

clone_size: -
d_call: TRBD1
j_call: TRBJ1-6
v_call: TRBV2
cdr3_aa: CASNPDRGLHF
cdr3_nt: TGTGCCAGCAACCCCGACAGGGGGCTCCACTTT

clone_size: few
d_call: -
j_call: TRBJ1-1
v_call: TRBV28
cdr3_aa: CASSLGARPPGTEAFF
cdr3_nt: TGTGCCAGCAGTTTGGGGGCACGGCCCCCCGGCACTGAAGCTTTCTTT

clone_size: -
d_call: TRBD1
j_call: TRBJ2-5
v_call: TRBV11-3
cdr3_aa: CASSSAGTGMETQYF
cdr3_nt: TGTGCCAGCAGCTCGGCCGGGACAGGGATGGAGACCCAGTACTTC

clone_size: -
d_call: -
j_call: TRBJ1-3
v_call: TRBV19
cdr3_aa: CASSTPGLTSGNTIYF
cdr3_nt: TGTGCTTCCAGTACCCCAGGTCTGACCTCTGGAAACACCATATATTTT

clone_size: -
d_call: -
j_call: TRBJ1-3
v_call: TRBV7-9
cdr3_aa: CASSLDVGAGGNTIYF
cdr3_nt: TGTGCCAGCAGCTTGGATGTGGGGGCGGGCGGAAACACCATATATTTT

clone_size: -
d_call: -
j_call: TRBJ2-2
v_call: TRBV19
cdr3_aa: CASSIGRNTGELFF
cdr3_nt: TGTGCCAGTAGTATAGGCAGAAACACCGGGGAGCTGTTTTTT

clone_size: -
d_call: TRBD2
j_call: TRBJ2-3
v_call: TRBV6-4
cdr3_aa: CASSVDAGEGADTQYF
cdr3_nt: TGTGCCAGCAGTGTGGACGCGGGAGAGGGTGCAGATACGCAGTATTTT

clone_size: -
d_call: -
j_call: TRBJ1-1
v_call: TRBV10-1
cdr3_aa: CASSDQQGTMNTEAFF
cdr3_nt: TGCGCCAGCAGTGATCAACAGGGCACCATGAACACTGAAGCTTTCTTT

clone_size: once
d_call: -
j_call: TRBJ2-7
v_call: TRBV5-1
cdr3_aa: CASSFGGYEQYF
cdr3_nt: TGCGCCAGCAGCTTCGGAGGATACGAGCAGTACTTC

clone_size: once
d_call: TRBD2
j_call: TRBJ2-1
v_call: TRBV11-3
cdr3_aa: CASSLGGRSDNEQFF
cdr3_nt: TGTGCCAGCAGCTTAGGCGGGAGGTCTGACAATGAGCAGTTCTTC

clone_size: -
d_call: -
j_call: TRBJ2-6
v_call: TRBV9
cdr3_aa: CASSVRSGANVLTF
cdr3_nt: TGTGCCAGCAGCGTCAGATCTGGGGCCAACGTCCTGACTTTC

clone_size: -
d_call: -
j_call: TRBJ2-5
v_call: TRBV5-6
cdr3_aa: CASKLGETQYF
cdr3_nt: TGTGCCAGCAAGCTCGGAGAGACCCAGTACTTC

clone_size: -
d_call: -
j_call: TRBJ2-7
v_call: TRBV6-5
cdr3_aa: CASSYTQGRHEQYF
cdr3_nt: TGTGCCAGCAGTTACACACAGGGCCGCCACGAGCAGTACTTC

clone_size: -
d_call: -
j_call: TRBJ1-2
v_call: TRBV2
cdr3_aa: CASSDGYGYTF
cdr3_nt: TGTGCCAGCAGTGACGGCTATGGCTACACCTTC

clone_size: -
d_call: -
j_call: TRBJ1-6
v_call: TRBV6-4
cdr3_aa: CASSDEGGNSPLHF
cdr3_nt: TGTGCCAGCAGTGACGAGGGCGGCAATTCACCCCTCCACTTT

clone_size: -
d_call: TRBD2
j_call: TRBJ2-1
v_call: TRBV4-1
cdr3_aa: CASSQDLASGLNEQFF
cdr3_nt: TGCGCCAGCAGCCAAGATTTGGCTAGCGGGCTGAATGAGCAGTTCTTC

clone_size: -
d_call: -
j_call: TRBJ2-5
v_call: TRBV13
cdr3_aa: CASSLGRGYQETQYF
cdr3_nt: TGTGCCAGCAGCTTAGGTAGGGGCTATCAAGAGACCCAGTACTTC

clone_size: -
d_call: -
j_call: TRBJ2-5
v_call: TRBV5-1
cdr3_aa: CASSFLDRQETQYF
cdr3_nt: TGCGCCAGCAGCTTCCTCGACAGACAAGAGACCCAGTACTTC

clone_size: once
d_call: TRBD2
j_call: TRBJ2-3
v_call: TRBV4-2
cdr3_aa: CASSQGTSGTKDTQYF
cdr3_nt: TGTGCCAGCAGCCAGGGGACTAGCGGGACGAAAGATACGCAGTATTTT

clone_size: -
d_call: -
j_call: TRBJ2-1
v_call: TRBV6-1
cdr3_aa: CASSRVGGEQFF
cdr3_nt: TGTGCCAGCAGCCGGGTCGGCGGTGAGCAGTTCTTC

clone_size: -
d_call: TRBD2
j_call: TRBJ2-6
v_call: TRBV19
cdr3_aa: CASSTTSGDFSGANVLTF
cdr3_nt: TGTGCCAGTAGTACCACTAGCGGGGATTTCTCTGGGGCCAACGTCCTGACTTTC

clone_size: few
d_call: -
j_call: TRBJ2-3
v_call: TRBV6-5
cdr3_aa: CASNPTWGRTDTQYF
cdr3_nt: TGTGCCAGCAATCCTACTTGGGGGCGAACAGATACGCAGTATTTT

clone_size: -
d_call: TRBD2
j_call: TRBJ2-7
v_call: TRBV7-8
cdr3_aa: CASSLGGATSGSYEQYF
cdr3_nt: TGTGCCAGCAGCTTAGGTGGGGCGACTAGCGGGAGTTACGAGCAGTACTTC

clone_size: -
d_call: TRBD1
j_call: TRBJ1-2
v_call: TRBV28
cdr3_aa: CASSLRTGGNYGYTF
cdr3_nt: TGTGCCAGCAGTCTTCGGACAGGGGGTAACTATGGCTACACCTTC

clone_size: -
d_call: TRBD1
j_call: TRBJ2-7
v_call: TRBV4-2
cdr3_aa: CASSQAPGQGIYEQYF
cdr3_nt: TGTGCCAGCAGCCAAGCCCCTGGACAGGGGATATACGAGCAGTACTTC